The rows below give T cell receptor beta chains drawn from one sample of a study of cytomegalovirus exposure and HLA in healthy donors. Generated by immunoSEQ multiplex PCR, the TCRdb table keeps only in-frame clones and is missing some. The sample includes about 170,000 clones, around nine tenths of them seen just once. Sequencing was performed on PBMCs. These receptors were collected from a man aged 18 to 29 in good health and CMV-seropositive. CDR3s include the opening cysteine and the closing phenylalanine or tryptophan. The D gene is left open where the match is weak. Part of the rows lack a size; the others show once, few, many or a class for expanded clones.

CASSELAGDNEQFF	TGCGCCAGCAGTGAGCTAGCGGGAGACAATGAGCAGTTCTTC	TRBV5-1	TRBJ2-1	TRBD2	NA
CASAFETGVNEQFF	TGTGCCAGCGCCTTTGAGACAGGGGTCAATGAGCAGTTCTTC	TRBV27	TRBJ2-1	TRBD1	NA
CASSSLRDQPQHF	TGTGCCAGCAGTTCTTTGAGGGATCAGCCCCAGCATTTT	TRBV6-5	TRBJ1-5	NA	NA
CASSLGTGLDEQYF	TGTGCCAGCAGCTTAGGGACAGGCCTAGACGAGCAGTACTTC	TRBV11-2	TRBJ2-7	TRBD1	NA
CASSLASGGGETQYF	TGCGCCAGCAGCTTGGCGAGCGGGGGAGGGGAGACCCAGTACTTC	TRBV5-1	TRBJ2-5	TRBD2	NA
CASGLGLDTDTQYF	TGTGCTAGTGGTCTGGGACTAGACACAGATACGCAGTATTTT	TRBV12-5	TRBJ2-3	TRBD2	NA
CASSEGDADETQYF	TGTGCCAGCAGCGAGGGGGACGCCGACGAGACCCAGTACTTC	TRBV9	TRBJ2-5	NA	NA
CASSPRPGGLDQPQHF	TGCGCCAGCAGCCCGAGGCCAGGGGGCCTGGATCAGCCCCAGCATTTT	TRBV5-1	TRBJ1-5	TRBD1	once
CASSLAPGEAFF	TGTGCCAGCAGTTTAGCGCCGGGGGAAGCTTTCTTT	TRBV28	TRBJ1-1	NA	NA
CASLSGGNSPLHF	TGTGCCAGTTTGTCGGGTGGAAATTCACCCCTCCACTTT	TRBV19	TRBJ1-6	NA	NA
CASSSDRLYEQYF	TGTGCCAGCAGCTCGGACAGGTTGTACGAGCAGTACTTC	TRBV7-8	TRBJ2-7	TRBD1	NA
CASSQYPGTGNNEQFF	TGCGCCAGCAGCCAATACCCGGGGACAGGCAACAATGAGCAGTTCTTC	TRBV4-3	TRBJ2-1	TRBD1	once
CAILSGNTIYF	TGTGCCATCCTCAGTGGAAACACCATATATTTT	TRBV10-3	TRBJ1-3	NA	NA